Shown below are 23 T cell receptor beta chains from a single sample sequenced in a study of OX40 agonist ivuxolimab in advanced cancers. Produced via immunoSEQ multiplex PCR; TCRdb's table is partial and in-frame only. Here the sample spans some 64,000 clones, approximately 91% being singletons. The source was CD4+ or CD8+ T cells sorted from blood, collected in a trial of the OX40 agonist ivuxolimab. The source is an adult with an advanced solid tumor such as melanoma, head and neck, liver or kidney cancer.

The rearrangement uses TRBV29-1 and TRBJ2-1, with D maybe TRBD2 (6 bases). This CDR3 comprises 16 residues. The germline gives CDR1 SQVTM, CDR2 ANQGSEA. V was trimmed by 1 base and J by 2 bases, leaving 15 bases between them. DNA for the CDR3: TGCAGCGTTGAAGCCACCGGGAGCTCCCCCTACAATGAGCAGTTCTTC. It translates to CSVEATGSSPYNEQFF.

Comments on this clone: The sample contains more than one DNA sequence encoding this CDR3. The V call is TRBV19, the J call TRBJ2-3; D unclear. CDR1 LNHDA and CDR2 SQIVND come from the germline V gene (reference sequence). There are 12 residues in the CDR3. The V and J ends lost 6 bases and 6 bases respectively, with 10 bases between them. This CDR3 is CASSPQDDTQYF. In nucleotides, the CDR3 is TGTGCCAGTAGCCCTCAGGATGATACGCAGTATTTT.

The CDR3 DNA is TGTGCCAGCAGCCGACTAGCGGGACCTCAAGAGACCCAGTACTTC. Amino acids: CASSRLAGPQETQYF. The rearrangement uses TRBV25-1 and TRBJ2-5; TRBD2 matches at 11 bases. Trimming cost V 6 bases and J 2 bases; bases outside gene matches: 5. The germline CDR1 and CDR2 sequences are MGHDK and SYGVNS. This CDR3 is built from 15 residues.

The chain couples TRBV13 to TRBJ2-7; TRBD2 aligns across 7 bases. V shed 1 base, J shed 3 bases, and the junction held 9 bases outside the gene matches. Per the germline V gene, CDR1 is PRHDT and CDR2 is FYEKMQ (reference sequence). CDR3 length equals 16 residues. The CDR3 region is CASSLVSSGIDYEQYF. The CDR3 DNA follows: TGTGCCAGCAGCTTAGTTTCCAGCGGGATTGACTACGAGCAGTACTTC.

This rearrangement joins TRBV9 to TRBJ2-2; D is undetermined. Trimming removed 4 bases from V and 0 bases from J, with 1 base in between. There are 12 residues in the CDR3. Germline CDR1 reads SGDLS; CDR2 reads YYNGEE. The CDR3 spells CASSSNTGELFF. The CDR3 DNA is TGTGCCAGCAGCTCGAACACCGGGGAGCTGTTTTTT.

The chain is built from TRBV7-9 and TRBJ2-2; TRBD2 aligns across 13 bases. CDR3 size: 16 residues. The germline gives CDR1 SEHNR, CDR2 FQNEAQ (reference sequence). CDR3 sequence reads: CATLRTSGSSAGELFF. The CDR3 DNA reads as TGTGCAACCCTTCGGACTAGCGGGAGTTCAGCCGGGGAGCTGTTTTTT.

The gene calls are TRBV6-5 and TRBJ2-5; 9 bases are shared with TRBD1. J was trimmed by 4 bases and V by 5 bases; bases with no gene match: 2. Per germline, CDR1 MNHEY and CDR2 SVGAGI. The CDR3 loop spans 13 amino acids. This CDR3 is CASSQDRGETQYF. CDR3 in DNA: TGTGCCAGCAGTCAGGACAGGGGAGAGACCCAGTACTTC.

The V gene is TRBV6-5, the J gene TRBJ2-6; maybe TRBD2 (6 bases). CDR1 and CDR2 from the germline V gene are MNHEY and SVGAGI. V lost 5 bases and J lost 0, with 8 bases in between. The CDR3 length is 15 residues. CDR3 bases: TGTGCCAGCAGTCACGGGAGCTCTGGGGCCAACGTCCTGACTTTC. This gives the protein CASSHGSSGANVLTF.

The chain combines TRBV7-9 with TRBJ2-1; weak D call: TRBD1 (5 bases). The CDR3 has 18 residues. Germline CDR1 SEHNR, CDR2 FQNEAQ (reference sequence). Between the trimmed V and J ends, which lost 0 bases and 3 bases, there was a span of 18 bases. The CDR3: CASSLALARTSGYNEQFF. As DNA, the CDR3 is TGTGCCAGCAGCTTAGCTTTAGCCCGGACATCAGGCTACAATGAGCAGTTCTTC.

The V and J genes are TRBV7-6 and TRBJ1-1, with 8 bases identical to TRBD1. The germline gives CDR1 SGHVS, CDR2 FNYEAQ. Losses at the gene ends were 5 bases for V and 4 bases for J; bases not matched to a gene: 6. This CDR3 is built from 14 residues. The CDR3: CASSLQGGGTEAFF. Here the CDR3 DNA reads TGTGCCAGCAGCCTACAGGGGGGGGGCACTGAAGCTTTCTTT. Supplemented by reference TRBV7-6 and TRBJ1-1, the full variable domain reads GAGVSQSPRYKVTKRGQDVALRCDPISGHVSLYWYRQALGQGPEFLTYFNYEAQQDKSGLPNDRFSAERPEGSISTLTIQRTEQRDSAMYRCASSLQGGGTEAFFGQGTRLTVV.

The DNA of the CDR3 is TGTGCCACCTCACTAGCGGGCTACGAGCAGTACTTC. It yields the protein CATSLAGYEQYF. This rearrangement joins TRBV28 to TRBJ2-7; 9 bases fit TRBD2. V gave up 10 bases and J gave up 3 bases; unmatched junction bases: 4. From germline, CDR1 is MDHEN and CDR2 SYDVKM. This CDR3 contains 12 residues.

The chain is built from TRBV7-2 and TRBJ2-1; TRBD2 matches at 7 bases. With V trimmed by 3 bases and J by 3 bases, 5 bases remained unmatched. The CDR3 is 15 amino acids. Germline V gene sequence: CDR1 SGHTA, CDR2 FQGNSA. CDR3 DNA: TGTGCCAGCAGCTTCAGCGCGGGGGACTACAATGAGCAGTTCTTC. It encodes CASSFSAGDYNEQFF.

Regarding this clone: The identical CDR3 is also encoded by other nucleotide sequences in the sample. The rearrangement uses TRBV10-2 and TRBJ2-7; D gene uncertain. The V and J ends lost 3 bases and 3 bases respectively, with 3 bases between them. Germline CDR1 is WSHSY and CDR2 is SAAADI. The length of the CDR3 is 11 residues. CDR3 nucleotides: TGCGCCAGCAGTGAAGGCTACGAGCAGTACTTC. This codes for CASSEGYEQYF.

The J gene is TRBJ2-7, the V gene TRBV7-9, with a weak D call TRBD1 (5 bases). V was cut by 4 bases and J by 2 bases, with 15 bases left in between. CDR1 and CDR2 from the germline V gene are SEHNR and FQNEAQ (reference sequence). The CDR3 sequence is 15 residues long. DNA of the CDR3: TGTGCCAGCAGCTCCAGGGTAGCTACGGCCTACGAGCAGTACTTC. It encodes CASSSRVATAYEQYF.

The J gene is TRBJ1-2, the V gene TRBV5-4; 9 bases map to TRBD1. J was trimmed by 8 bases and V by 4 bases; bases with no gene match: 12. Germline CDR1 and CDR2: SGHNT and YYREEE (reference sequence). The CDR3 has 15 residues. The CDR3 sequence is CASSLTTGQGNGYTF. For the CDR3, the DNA is TGTGCCAGCAGCCTTACCACCGGACAGGGGAACGGCTACACCTTC.

This clone appeared a single time. The CDR3: CASSLLGTGANYGYTF. The DNA for the CDR3 is TGTGCCAGCAGCTTATTAGGGACGGGAGCTAACTATGGCTACACCTTC. V gene TRBV7-6 combines with J gene TRBJ1-2; the D gene is possibly TRBD1 (5 bases). This CDR3 spans 16 amino acids. CDR1 is SGHVS, CDR2 FNYEAQ, per germline. V lost 2 bases, J lost 0 bases, and 13 bases lay in between.

This rearrangement joins TRBV5-4 to TRBJ2-1; D ambiguous. Trimming removed 4 bases at V and 1 base at J, with 6 bases between. This CDR3 comprises 13 residues. Per the germline V gene, CDR1 is SGHNT and CDR2 is YYREEE (reference sequence). Here the CDR3 DNA reads TGTGCCAGCAGCGAACGGTCCTACAATGAGCAGTTCTTC. Translated, it gives CASSERSYNEQFF.

The chain carries TRBV5-4 and TRBJ2-7; 10 nucleotides match TRBD1. Germline values: CDR1 SGHNT, CDR2 YYREEE (reference sequence). Trimming removed 10 bases from V and 5 bases from J; junction bases left unmatched: 9. CDR3 size: 13 residues. The chain's CDR3 is CARSRDRGHEQYF. DNA of the CDR3: TGTGCCCGCTCCCGGGACAGGGGCCACGAGCAGTACTTC.

The V gene is TRBV27, the J gene TRBJ2-7, with TRBD1 as a possible D gene (5 bases). V was pared by 2 bases and J by 2 bases, with 10 bases between. Germline V CDR1 and CDR2: MNHEY, SMNVEV (reference sequence). The CDR3 runs 14 residues. The DNA for the CDR3 is TGTGCCAGCAGTTTAATGTCAGGGACCTACGAGCAGTACTTC. It specifies CASSLMSGTYEQYF.

V gene TRBV7-9 combines with J gene TRBJ2-7, with 7 bases fitting TRBD1. CDR1 is SEHNR, CDR2 FQNEAQ, per germline (reference sequence). This CDR3 has 15 amino acids. The trim removed 5 bases at V and 4 bases at J, leaving 11 bases unmatched. CDR3 sequence reads: CASSHSGTAGYEQYF. Written as DNA, the CDR3 is TGTGCCAGCAGCCATTCCGGGACAGCCGGATACGAGCAGTACTTC.

The rearrangement uses TRBV7-2 and TRBJ2-5, with D perhaps TRBD2 (5 bases). Germline V lookup: CDR1 SGHTA, CDR2 FQGNSA. V was shortened by 1 base and J by 4 bases, with 13 bases between the two germline ends. The CDR3 extends over 15 amino acids. The chain's CDR3 is CASSLVGSGGETQYF. For the CDR3, the DNA is TGTGCCAGCAGCTTAGTCGGCAGCGGAGGAGAGACCCAGTACTTC.

This chain links TRBV5-8 with TRBJ1-2, with TRBD1 matching over 8 bases. CDR1 is SGHTS and CDR2 is YDEGEE in the germline V gene. With V trimmed by 4 bases and J by 9 bases, 11 bases remained unmatched. The CDR3 covers 14 residues. DNA for the CDR3: TGTGCCAGCAGCCCAGGGGGCGCATTTGTTCGCTACACCTTC. The encoded protein is CASSPGGAFVRYTF.

The rearrangement links TRBV27 to TRBJ1-1; D uncertain. CDR3 size: 14 residues. Germline assignment: CDR1 MNHEY and CDR2 SMNVEV (reference sequence). V gave up 3 bases and J gave up 4 bases, with 12 bases separating them. The CDR3 nucleotides are TGTGCCAGCAGTTTGGGAGGGCTCGGCACTGAAGCTTTCTTT. Amino acid sequence: CASSLGGLGTEAFF.